These 21 T cell receptor beta chains came from one sample sequenced in a study of shared clonotypes between healthy human individuals. The naive CD8 subset, CD45RO-negative cells positively selected for CCR7, excluded terminally differentiated effector memory CD45RA+ cells. Generated by immunoSEQ multiplex PCR, the TCRdb table keeps only in-frame clones and is missing some. This sample has about 2.1 million clones, with roughly 95% found just once. Specimen: naive CD8+ T cells from PBMCs. Receptors originate from a man in his late teens or twenties in good health. Some clones in this sample may be carry-over from other donors' samples.

J is TRBJ2-3 and V is TRBV10-3; possible D gene TRBD1, 6 bases. The CDR3 consists of 18 residues. Germline CDR1 reads ENHRY; CDR2 reads SYGVKD. The V gene lost 10 bases and the J gene lost 2 bases, with 28 bases spanning the gap. The chain's CDR3 is CATSLDMGARSFTDTQYF. The CDR3 DNA is TGTGCCACGTCCCTCGACATGGGGGCGCGTTCTTTCACAGATACGCAGTATTTT.

This chain connects TRBV19 to TRBJ2-2; D is possibly TRBD1 (5 bases). Germline V CDR1 and CDR2: LNHDA, SQIVND (reference sequence). This CDR3 comprises 16 residues. The ends were cut back, 0 bases at V and 6 bases at J, with 14 bases in the middle. Here the CDR3 DNA reads TGTGCCAGTAGTATAGATTGGGGCGGATGGTCCGGGGAGCTGTTTTTT. Protein: CASSIDWGGWSGELFF.

Only one count was recorded for this clone. J is TRBJ2-7 and V is TRBV9; 7 nucleotides agree with TRBD2. Germline V CDR1 and CDR2: SGDLS, YYNGEE. The CDR3 totals 15 residues. V shed 0 bases, J shed 2 bases, and the junction held 5 bases outside the gene matches. CDR3 loop: CASSVDPSGTYEQYF. DNA of the CDR3: TGTGCCAGCAGCGTAGACCCTAGCGGAACCTACGAGCAGTACTTC.

V and J are TRBV27 and TRBJ1-1, with a weak D call TRBD1 (6 bases). Germline-derived CDR1 and CDR2 are MNHEY and SMNVEV (reference sequence). The CDR3 has 15 amino acids. Between the trimmed V and J ends, which lost 3 bases and 3 bases, there was a span of 14 bases. The CDR3 region has the DNA TGTGCCAGCAGTTTCGTGGGGGCTTGGGACACTGAAGCTTTCTTT. It translates to CASSFVGAWDTEAFF.

The rearrangement joins TRBV4-1 to TRBJ2-4; TRBD2 matches at 11 bases. This CDR3 has 16 amino acids. The junction had 6 bases not matched to a gene; V was cut back by 3 bases and J by 5 bases. Germline CDR1 reads MGHRA; CDR2 reads YSYEKL. CDR3 nucleotide sequence: TGCGCCAGCAGCCAGATAGCGGGAGGGCTCCAAAACATTCAGTACTTC. Protein: CASSQIAGGLQNIQYF.

The V gene is TRBV2, the J gene TRBJ1-5, with D possibly being TRBD1 (5 bases). This CDR3 has 15 amino acids. Trimming took off 2 bases at V and 3 bases at J, with 11 bases between the two ends. Germline CDR1 SNHLY, CDR2 FYNNEI. Written as DNA, the CDR3 is TGTGCCAGCAGTGAAATAAGGGACCACAATCAGCCCCAGCATTTT. It is translated as CASSEIRDHNQPQHF. Filled out from reference TRBV2 and TRBJ1-5, the complete variable domain reads EPEVTQTPSHQVTQMGQEVILRCVPISNHLYFYWYRQILGQKVEFLVSFYNNEISEKSEIFDDQFSVERPDGSNFTLKIRSTKLEDSAMYFCASSEIRDHNQPQHFGDGTRLSIL.

This chain joins TRBV27 and TRBJ2-7; D is unclear. Germline CDR1 reads MNHEY; CDR2 reads SMNVEV (reference sequence). Trimming stripped 2 bases from V and 2 bases from J, with 10 bases between. The CDR3 totals 14 residues. The CDR3 DNA follows: TGTGCCAGCAGTTTAAGTGCGTGGGCCTACGAGCAGTACTTC. Protein sequence: CASSLSAWAYEQYF.

This chain connects TRBV5-1 to TRBJ2-5, with 8 bases aligning to TRBD1. This CDR3 is 13 amino acids long. Germline CDR1 is SGHRS and CDR2 is YFSETQ. V was clipped by 4 bases and J by 5 bases; unmatched bases: 4. This CDR3 reads CASSRQGIETQYF. For the CDR3, the DNA is TGCGCCAGCAGCAGACAGGGGATTGAGACCCAGTACTTC.

This clone was detected once. V is TRBV4-1 and J is TRBJ2-7; 7 bases fit TRBD1. The germline V gene encodes CDR1 MGHRA and CDR2 YSYEKL. The CDR3 is 14 residues long. V shed 1 base, J shed 4 bases, and the junction held 4 bases outside the gene matches. CDR3 region: CASSQGDRSYEQYF. The CDR3 region has the DNA TGCGCCAGCAGCCAAGGGGACAGAAGTTACGAGCAGTACTTC.

The chain carries TRBV7-2 and TRBJ2-3, with D possibly matching TRBD2 (5 bases). Germline V CDR1 and CDR2: SGHTA, FQGNSA. CDR3 length: 15 amino acids. V shed 3 bases and J shed 1 base, with 11 bases lying between them. Here the CDR3 reads CASSFGVFGTDTQYF. The DNA of the CDR3 is TGTGCCAGCAGCTTCGGGGTTTTCGGCACAGATACGCAGTATTTT.

The rearrangement joins TRBV4-1 to TRBJ1-4; perhaps TRBD1 as D (5 bases). Germline assignment: CDR1 MGHRA and CDR2 YSYEKL. The CDR3 length is 15 residues. V shed 2 bases and J shed 8 bases, with 15 bases lying between them. For the CDR3, the DNA is TGCGCCAGCAGCCAAAGTCAGGGCACCGGAGAAAAACTGTTTTTT. As protein: CASSQSQGTGEKLFF.

The CDR3 sequence is CASSLFSGRSTGELFF. The CDR3 DNA is TGTGCCAGCAGCTTGTTTAGCGGGAGGTCCACCGGGGAGCTGTTTTTT. The chain joins TRBV11-2 to TRBJ2-2; 10 positions agree with TRBD2. The CDR3 has 16 amino acids. In germline, CDR1 is SGHAT, CDR2 FQNNGV. V shed 3 bases, J shed 4 bases, and the junction held 5 bases outside the gene matches.

The V and J genes are TRBV7-7 and TRBJ2-1, with TRBD2 matching 9 bases. The germline gives CDR1 SSHAT, CDR2 FNYEAQ (reference sequence). The J segment lost 4 bases and the V segment lost 3 bases, leaving 4 bases of the junction unmatched. This CDR3 is built from 15 residues. The chain's CDR3 is CASSLTSGAYNEQFF. The CDR3 DNA reads as TGTGCCAGCAGCTTGACTAGCGGAGCTTACAATGAGCAGTTCTTC.

The chain links TRBV10-3 to TRBJ2-1, with D maybe TRBD2 (5 bases). CDR1 and CDR2 from the germline V gene are ENHRY and SYGVKD. CDR3 length equals 12 residues. Trimming stripped 3 bases from V and 14 bases from J, with 14 bases between. In DNA form, the CDR3 reads TGTGCCATCAGTGATTCACTAGGCGAGGAGTTCTTC. It specifies CAISDSLGEEFF.

V is TRBV9 and J is TRBJ2-7; D assignment may be TRBD1 or TRBD2 (5 bases each). Germline-derived CDR1 and CDR2 are SGDLS and YYNGEE. This CDR3 spans 13 amino acids. V was cut by 4 bases and J by 4 bases, with 12 bases left in between. Here the CDR3 DNA reads TGTGCCAGCAGCCTTGGGGGAGATTACGAGCAGTACTTC. It encodes CASSLGGDYEQYF.

This chain uses TRBV28 with TRBJ1-5; 7 bases are a match to TRBD1. There are 15 residues in the CDR3. CDR1 and CDR2 (germline): MDHEN, SYDVKM. The J segment lost 9 bases and the V segment lost 3 bases, leaving 11 bases of the junction unmatched. CDR3 DNA sequence: TGTGCCAGCAGTTTTTTACCGCAGGGGGGAGGGCCCCAGCATTTT. This translates into CASSFLPQGGGPQHF.

The chain couples TRBV28 to TRBJ2-7, with 7 bases matching TRBD1. J lost 4 bases, V lost 6 bases, and 9 bases had no gene match. The CDR3 sequence is 14 residues long. Germline loops: CDR1 MDHEN, CDR2 SYDVKM. CDR3 in amino acids: CASRTGLTRYEQYF. The CDR3 nucleotides read TGTGCCAGCAGGACAGGGTTAACTCGATACGAGCAGTACTTC.

V usage is TRBV7-2 and J usage is TRBJ1-4; a weak D match, TRBD1 (5 bases). CDR1 and CDR2 (germline): SGHTA, FQGNSA. Trimming removed 5 bases from V and 7 bases from J, with 17 bases in between. This CDR3 contains 15 residues. CDR3 loop: CASSAQGDAGEKLFF. DNA for the CDR3: TGTGCCAGCAGCGCCCAGGGTGACGCAGGTGAAAAACTGTTTTTT.

This clone appeared once. V gene TRBV9 combines with J gene TRBJ1-2; D gene ambiguous. This CDR3 is built from 11 residues. The V gene lost 5 bases and the J gene lost 7 bases, with 9 bases spanning the gap. Germline V gives CDR1 SGDLS, CDR2 YYNGEE. As DNA, the CDR3 is TGTGCCAGCAGGGGCGACTCTGGCTACACCTTC. It specifies CASRGDSGYTF.

A remark on this clone: In the same sample, other DNA sequences code for this CDR3. This chain uses TRBV28 with TRBJ1-5; 10 positions match TRBD1. Trimming at V came to 6 bases and at J to 5 bases, leaving 4 bases not matched to a gene. Germline-derived CDR1 and CDR2 are MDHEN and SYDVKM. The CDR3 is 14 amino acids. The CDR3 spells CASSWTGGDQPQHF. CDR3 sequence (DNA): TGTGCCAGCAGCTGGACAGGGGGAGATCAGCCCCAGCATTTT.

The chain is built from TRBV5-8 and TRBJ2-7, with D unclear. The CDR3 runs 14 residues. With 7 bases removed from V and 2 bases from J, the gap between germline ends came to 16 bases. Germline V gene data show CDR1 as SGHTS and CDR2 as YDEGEE. The CDR3 is CASRGSNFPYEQYF. DNA of the CDR3: TGTGCCAGCCGTGGGTCGAACTTTCCCTACGAGCAGTACTTC.